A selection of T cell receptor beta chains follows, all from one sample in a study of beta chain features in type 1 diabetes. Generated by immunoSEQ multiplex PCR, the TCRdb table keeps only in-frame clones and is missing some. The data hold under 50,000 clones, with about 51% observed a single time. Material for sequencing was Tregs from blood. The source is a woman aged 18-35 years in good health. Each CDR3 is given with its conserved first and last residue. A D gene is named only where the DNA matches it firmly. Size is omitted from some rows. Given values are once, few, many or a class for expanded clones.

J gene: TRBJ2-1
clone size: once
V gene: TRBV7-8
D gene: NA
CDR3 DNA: TGTGCCAGCAGCCCCCAAGGGGCGGGGCTCTCCTACAATGAGCAGTTCTTC
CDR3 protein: CASSPQGAGLSYNEQFF

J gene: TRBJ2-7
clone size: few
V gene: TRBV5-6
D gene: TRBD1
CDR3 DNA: TGTGCCAGCAGGCGACAGGGGTTAACCTACGAGCAGTACTTC
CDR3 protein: CASRRQGLTYEQYF

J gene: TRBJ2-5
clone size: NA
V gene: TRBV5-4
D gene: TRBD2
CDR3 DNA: TGTGCCAGCAGCGTGGGGGGGTCTAGCGGAGGACAAGAGACCCAGTACTTC
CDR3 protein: CASSVGGSSGGQETQYF

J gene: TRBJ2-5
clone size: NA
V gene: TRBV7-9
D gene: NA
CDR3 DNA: TGTGCCAGCAGCTTGACTGCACAAGAGACCCAGTACTTC
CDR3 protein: CASSLTAQETQYF

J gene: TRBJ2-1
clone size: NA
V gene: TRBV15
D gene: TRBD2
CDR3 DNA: TGTGCCACCAGCAGCATATGGGGCGGGAGGGCGTACAATGAGCAGTTCTTC
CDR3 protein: CATSSIWGGRAYNEQFF

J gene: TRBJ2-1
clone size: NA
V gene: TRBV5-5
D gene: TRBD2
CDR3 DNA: TGTGCCAGCAACCAACTAGCGGGAATCCACAATGAGCAGTTCTTC
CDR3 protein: CASNQLAGIHNEQFF

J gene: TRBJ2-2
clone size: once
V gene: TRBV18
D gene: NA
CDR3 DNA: TGTGCCAGCTCGGCGGGACCAGACTTCTACACCGGGGAGCTGTTTTTT
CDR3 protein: CASSAGPDFYTGELFF

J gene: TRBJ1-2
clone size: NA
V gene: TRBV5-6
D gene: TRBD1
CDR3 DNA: TGTGCAAGCAGAACTCGGACAGGAAACTATGGCTACACCTTC
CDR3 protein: CASRTRTGNYGYTF

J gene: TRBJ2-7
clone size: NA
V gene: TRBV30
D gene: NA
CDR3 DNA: TGTGCCTGGACACCCGTCGCATCCGGGACTGGAGGGCAGTACTTC
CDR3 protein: CAWTPVASGTGGQYF

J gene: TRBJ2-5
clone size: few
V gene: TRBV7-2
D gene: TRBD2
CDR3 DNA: TGTGCCAGCAGCTCACGACTAGCGGGGTACCAAGAGACCCAGTACTTC
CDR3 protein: CASSSRLAGYQETQYF

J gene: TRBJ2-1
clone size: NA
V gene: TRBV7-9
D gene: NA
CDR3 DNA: TGTGCCAGCAGCCCTATCTGGGGGGAGTGGGAGCAGTTCTTC
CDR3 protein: CASSPIWGEWEQFF

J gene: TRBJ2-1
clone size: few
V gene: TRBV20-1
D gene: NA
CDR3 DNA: TGCAGTGCTAGAGCGCAGATTGAGCAGTTCTTC
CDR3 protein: CSARAQIEQFF

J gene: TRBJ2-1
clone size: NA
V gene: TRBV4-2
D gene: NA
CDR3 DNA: TGTGCCAGCAGCCAAGAGAGCCTAGCGCCTTACAATGAGCAGTTCTTC
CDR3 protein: CASSQESLAPYNEQFF

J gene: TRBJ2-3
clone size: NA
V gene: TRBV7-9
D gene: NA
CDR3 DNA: TGTGCCAGCAGCTTACAGGCGAGCACAGATACGCAGTATTTT
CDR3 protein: CASSLQASTDTQYF

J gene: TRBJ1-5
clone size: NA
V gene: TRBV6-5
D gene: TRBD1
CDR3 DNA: TGTGCCAGCAGTCGGGACAGGTCCAGCAATCAGCCCCAGCATTTT
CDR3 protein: CASSRDRSSNQPQHF

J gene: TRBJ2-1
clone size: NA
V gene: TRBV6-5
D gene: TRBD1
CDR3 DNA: TGTGCCAGCAGTCCTGGACAGGGCTTTCATGAGCAGTTCTTC
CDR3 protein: CASSPGQGFHEQFF

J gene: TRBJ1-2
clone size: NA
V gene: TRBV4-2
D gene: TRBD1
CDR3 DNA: TGTGCCAGCAGCCAATCCCGGACAGGGGAACATGGCTACACCTTC
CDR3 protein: CASSQSRTGEHGYTF

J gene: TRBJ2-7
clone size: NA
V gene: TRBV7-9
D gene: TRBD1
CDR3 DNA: TGTGCCAGCAGCTTTCGGGCGACAGGGGTTTTTGAAGAGCAGTACTTC
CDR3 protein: CASSFRATGVFEEQYF

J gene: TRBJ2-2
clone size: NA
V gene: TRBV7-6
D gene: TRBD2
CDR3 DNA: TGTGCCAGCAGCCGAGGCGTAGCGGGCGCCGGGGAGCTGTTTTTT
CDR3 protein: CASSRGVAGAGELFF

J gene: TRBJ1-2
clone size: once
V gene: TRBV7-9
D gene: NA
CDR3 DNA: TGTGCCAGCAGCCCGCCCTCGGGGACACTTTCGTTGGCTAATGGCTACACCTTC
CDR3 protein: CASSPPSGTLSLANGYTF

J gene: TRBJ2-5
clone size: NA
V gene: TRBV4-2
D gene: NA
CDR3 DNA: TGTGCCAGCAGCTATGGAAAAGGACTCCAAGAGACCCAGTACTTC
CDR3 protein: CASSYGKGLQETQYF

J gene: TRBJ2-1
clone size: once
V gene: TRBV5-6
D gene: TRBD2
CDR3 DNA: TGTGCCAGCAGCTTGATGAGCGGGAGTAATTTGAATGAGCAGTTCTTC
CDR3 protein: CASSLMSGSNLNEQFF

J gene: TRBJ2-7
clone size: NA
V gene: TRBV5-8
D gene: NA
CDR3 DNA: TGTGCCAGCAGCTTGGCTCCGACGGGCTCCTACGAGCAGTACTTC
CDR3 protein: CASSLAPTGSYEQYF

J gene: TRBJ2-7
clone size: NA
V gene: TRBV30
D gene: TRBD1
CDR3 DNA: TGTGCCTGGGACAGGGGGATCTACGAGCAGTACTTC
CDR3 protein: CAWDRGIYEQYF

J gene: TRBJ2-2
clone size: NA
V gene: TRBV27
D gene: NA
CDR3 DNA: TGTGCCAGCAATAAGGGGTACACCGGGGAGCTGTTTTTT
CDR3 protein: CASNKGYTGELFF

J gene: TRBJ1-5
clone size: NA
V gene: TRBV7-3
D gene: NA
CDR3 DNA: TGTGCCAGCAGCTTACGGGGAGGGGATCAGCCCCAGCATTTT
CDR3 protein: CASSLRGGDQPQHF

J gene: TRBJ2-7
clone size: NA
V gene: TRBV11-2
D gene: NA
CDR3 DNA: NA
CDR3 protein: CASSTSGVSSYEQYF

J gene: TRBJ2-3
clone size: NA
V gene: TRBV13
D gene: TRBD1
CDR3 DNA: TGTGCCAGCAGCCCCCGACAGGGTTCAACAGATACGCAGTATTTT
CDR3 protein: CASSPRQGSTDTQYF

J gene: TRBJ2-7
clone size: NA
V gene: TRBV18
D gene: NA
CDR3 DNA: TGTGCCAGCTCAATCAAACAGGGTGGCGAGCAGTACTTC
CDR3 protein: CASSIKQGGEQYF

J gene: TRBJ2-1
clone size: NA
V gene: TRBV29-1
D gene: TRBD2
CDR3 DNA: TGCAGCGTTGAAGCTCCTAGCGGGAGGGCCGACATATTTTCTGAGCAGTTCTTC
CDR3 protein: CSVEAPSGRADIFSEQFF

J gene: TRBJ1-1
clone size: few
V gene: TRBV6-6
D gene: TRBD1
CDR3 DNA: TGTGCCAGCAGCGCCGGGACAGCGAACACTGAAGCTTTCTTT
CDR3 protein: CASSAGTANTEAFF

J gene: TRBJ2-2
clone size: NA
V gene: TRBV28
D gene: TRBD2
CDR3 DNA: TGTGCCAGCAGTTCCCTAGCGGGAGGTGGGGCCGGGGAGCTGTTTTTT
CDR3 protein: CASSSLAGGGAGELFF

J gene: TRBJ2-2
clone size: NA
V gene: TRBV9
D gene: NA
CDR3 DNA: TGTGCCAGCAGCGTAGGGGCAGGTTCGAACACCGGGGAGCTGTTTTTT
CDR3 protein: CASSVGAGSNTGELFF

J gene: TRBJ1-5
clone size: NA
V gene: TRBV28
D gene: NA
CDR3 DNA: TGTGCCAGCAGTCTTAAGGGGGTGAGCAATCAGCCCCAGCATTTT
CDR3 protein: CASSLKGVSNQPQHF

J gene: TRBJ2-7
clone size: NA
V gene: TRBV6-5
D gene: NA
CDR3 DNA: TGTGCCAGCAGCCCGTCGGGGTTCTACGAGCAGTACTTC
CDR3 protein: CASSPSGFYEQYF

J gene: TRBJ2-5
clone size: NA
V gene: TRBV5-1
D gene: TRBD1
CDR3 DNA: TGCGCCAGCAGGATGACAGGGGGGAACGGCTTCCAAGAGACCCAGTACTTC
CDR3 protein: CASRMTGGNGFQETQYF

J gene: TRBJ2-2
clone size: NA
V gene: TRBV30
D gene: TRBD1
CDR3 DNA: TGTGCCTGGAGGAACAGGGGGCCGATCGGGGAGCTGTTTTTT
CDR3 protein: CAWRNRGPIGELFF

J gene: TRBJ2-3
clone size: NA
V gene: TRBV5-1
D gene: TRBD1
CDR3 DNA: TGCGCCAGCAGCTTGGGAGACAGGGGGCAAGATACGCAGTATTTT
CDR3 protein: CASSLGDRGQDTQYF

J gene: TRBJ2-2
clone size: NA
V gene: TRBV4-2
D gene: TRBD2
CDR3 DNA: TGTGCCAGCAGCCAAGAGGCTAGCGGGAGCAGGTATGCCGGGGAGCTGTTTTTT
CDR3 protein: CASSQEASGSRYAGELFF

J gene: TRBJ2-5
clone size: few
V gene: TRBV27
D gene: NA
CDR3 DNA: TGTGCCAGCAGTTTACAGGGTCGGGCGCCAGAGACCCAGTACTTC
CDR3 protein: CASSLQGRAPETQYF

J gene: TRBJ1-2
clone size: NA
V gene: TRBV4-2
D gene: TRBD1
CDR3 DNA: TGTGCCAGCAGCCTGACAGGGCCCGTCAAATATGGCTACACCTTC
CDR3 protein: CASSLTGPVKYGYTF

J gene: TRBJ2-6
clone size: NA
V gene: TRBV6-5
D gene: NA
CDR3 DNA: TGTGCCAGCAGTTACCACAAGACAGCCAACGTCCTGACTTTC
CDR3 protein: CASSYHKTANVLTF

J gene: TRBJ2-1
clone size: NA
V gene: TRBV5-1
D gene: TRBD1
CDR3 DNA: TGCGCCAGCAAAGAATCAGGACAGGGTAATCCGTTCTTC
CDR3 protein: CASKESGQGNPFF

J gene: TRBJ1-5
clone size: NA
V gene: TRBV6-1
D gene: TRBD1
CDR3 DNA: TGTGCCAGCAGTGGACAGGGGGGCAATCAGCCCCAGCATTTT
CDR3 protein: CASSGQGGNQPQHF

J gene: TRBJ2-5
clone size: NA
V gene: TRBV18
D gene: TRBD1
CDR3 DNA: TGTGCCAGCTCATCCGACAGGGGAAAGACCCAGTACTTC
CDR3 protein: CASSSDRGKTQYF

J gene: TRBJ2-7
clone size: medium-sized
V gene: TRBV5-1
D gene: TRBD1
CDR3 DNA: TGCGCCAGCAGCTCCACGACAGGGACGGGTGAGCAGTACTTC
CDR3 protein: CASSSTTGTGEQYF